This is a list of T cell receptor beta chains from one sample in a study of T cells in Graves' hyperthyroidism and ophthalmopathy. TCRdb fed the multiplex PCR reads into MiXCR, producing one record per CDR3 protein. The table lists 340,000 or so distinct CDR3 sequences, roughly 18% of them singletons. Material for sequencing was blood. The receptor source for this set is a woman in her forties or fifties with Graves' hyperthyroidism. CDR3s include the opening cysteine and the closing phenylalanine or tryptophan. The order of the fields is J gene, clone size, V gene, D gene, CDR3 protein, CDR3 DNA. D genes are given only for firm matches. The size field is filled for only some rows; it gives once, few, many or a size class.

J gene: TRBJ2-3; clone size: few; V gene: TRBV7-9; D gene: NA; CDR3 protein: CASSLRGASTDTQYF; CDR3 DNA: TGTGCCAGCAGCTTACGGGGGGCCTCAACAGATACGCAGTATTTT
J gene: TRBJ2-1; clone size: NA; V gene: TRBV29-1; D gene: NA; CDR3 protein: CSVGGVDTYNEQFF; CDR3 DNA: TGCAGCGTTGGAGGGGTGGACACCTACAATGAGCAGTTCTTC
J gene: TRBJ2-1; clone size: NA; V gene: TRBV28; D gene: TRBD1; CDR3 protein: CASSRLDRDYNEQFF; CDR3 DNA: TGCGCCAGCAGCCGCCTGGACAGGGACTACAATGAGCAGTTCTTC
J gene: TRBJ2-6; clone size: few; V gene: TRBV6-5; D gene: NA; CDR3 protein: CASYSDSGANVLTF; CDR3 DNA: TGTGCCAGCTACAGTGACTCTGGGGCCAACGTCCTGACTTTC
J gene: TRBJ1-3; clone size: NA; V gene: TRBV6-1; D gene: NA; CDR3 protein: CASSAQGGGNTIYF; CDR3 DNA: TGTGCCAGCAGCGCACAGGGAGGTGGAAACACCATATATTTT
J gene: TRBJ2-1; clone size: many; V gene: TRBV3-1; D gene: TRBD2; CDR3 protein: CASSVHRGGSYNEQFF; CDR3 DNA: TGTGCCAGCAGCGTCCACCGCGGGGGCTCCTACAATGAGCAGTTCTTC
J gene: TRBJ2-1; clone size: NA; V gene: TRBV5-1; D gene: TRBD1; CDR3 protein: CASSRDRVSYNEQFF; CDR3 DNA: TGCGCCAGCAGCAGGGACAGAGTCTCCTACAATGAGCAGTTCTTC
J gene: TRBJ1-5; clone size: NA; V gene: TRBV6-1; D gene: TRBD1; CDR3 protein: CASRRDRGSYQPQHF; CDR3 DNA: TGTGCCAGCAGGCGGGACAGGGGAAGTTATCAGCCCCAGCATTTT
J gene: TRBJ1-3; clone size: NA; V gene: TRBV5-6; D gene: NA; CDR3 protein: CASSLDPSGNTIYF; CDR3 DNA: TGTGCCAGCAGCTTGGATCCAAGTGGAAACACCATATATTTT
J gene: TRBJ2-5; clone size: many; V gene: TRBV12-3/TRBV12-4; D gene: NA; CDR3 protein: CASSTRTERLGETQYF; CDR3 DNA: TGTGCCAGCAGTACGAGGACAGAGCGTTTGGGAGAGACCCAGTACTTC
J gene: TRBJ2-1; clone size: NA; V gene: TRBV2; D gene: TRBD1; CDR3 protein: CASSAIGGGNFNEQFF; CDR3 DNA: TGTGCCAGCAGTGCGATAGGGGGCGGCAATTTTAATGAGCAGTTCTTC
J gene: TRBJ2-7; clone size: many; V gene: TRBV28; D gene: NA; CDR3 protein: CAIRRRSSYEQYF; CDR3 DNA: TGTGCCATACGACGGAGAAGCTCCTACGAGCAGTACTTC
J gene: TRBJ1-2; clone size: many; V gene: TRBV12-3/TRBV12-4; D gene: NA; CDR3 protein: CASSTEGYGYTF; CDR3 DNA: TGTGCCAGCAGTACCGAGGGCTATGGCTACACCTTC
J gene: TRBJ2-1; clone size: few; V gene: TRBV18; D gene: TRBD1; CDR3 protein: CASSPPLGQGNEQFF; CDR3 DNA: TGTGCCAGCTCACCACCCCTCGGACAGGGTAATGAGCAGTTCTTC
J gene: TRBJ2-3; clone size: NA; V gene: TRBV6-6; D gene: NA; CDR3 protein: CASSYPNKRASTDTQYF; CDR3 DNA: TGTGCCAGCAGTTACCCAAATAAGCGTGCTAGCACAGATACGCAGTATTTT
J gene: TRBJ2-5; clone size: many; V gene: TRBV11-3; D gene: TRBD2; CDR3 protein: CASSLRGGSETQYF; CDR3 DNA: TGTGCCAGCAGCTTACGGGGGGGCTCGGAGACCCAGTACTTC
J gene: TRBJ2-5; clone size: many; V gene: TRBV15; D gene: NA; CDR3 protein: CATSRGHEKLQYF; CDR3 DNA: TGTGCCACCAGCAGAGGGCACGAGAAATTACAGTACTTC
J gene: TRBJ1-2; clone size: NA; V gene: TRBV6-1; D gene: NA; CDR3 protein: CASSVDNLGFYGYTF; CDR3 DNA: TGTGCCAGCAGTGTGGACAACCTGGGGTTCTACGGCTACACCTTC
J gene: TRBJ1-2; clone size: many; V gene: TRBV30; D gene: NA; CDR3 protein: CAWRMGPGGYTF; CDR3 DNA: TGTGCCTGGAGGATGGGGCCTGGGGGCTACACCTTC
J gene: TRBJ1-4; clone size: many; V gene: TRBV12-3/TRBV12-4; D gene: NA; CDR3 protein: CASSPRGVKLFF; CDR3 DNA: TGTGCCAGCAGTCCAAGGGGTGTCAAACTGTTTTTT
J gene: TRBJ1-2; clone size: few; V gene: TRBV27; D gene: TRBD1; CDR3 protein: CASSPSADRALYGYTF; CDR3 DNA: TGTGCCAGCAGTCCGAGCGCGGACAGGGCGCTCTATGGCTACACCTTC
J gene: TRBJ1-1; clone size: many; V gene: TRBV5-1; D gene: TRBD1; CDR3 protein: CASSLRTDRGTEAFF; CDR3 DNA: TGCGCCAGCAGCTTACGAACCGACAGGGGCACTGAAGCTTTCTTT
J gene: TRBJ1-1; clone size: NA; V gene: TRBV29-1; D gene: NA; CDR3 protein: CSVALGTEAFF; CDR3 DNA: TGCAGCGTTGCCTTGGGGACTGAAGCTTTCTTT
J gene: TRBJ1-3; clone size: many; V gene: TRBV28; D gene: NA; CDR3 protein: CASSLGGLEGNTIYF; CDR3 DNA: TGTGCCAGCAGTTTGGGGGGCCTGGAGGGAAACACCATATATTTT
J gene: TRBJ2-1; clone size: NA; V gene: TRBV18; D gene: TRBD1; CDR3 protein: CASSPRQGENEQFF; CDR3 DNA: TGTGCCAGCTCACCCCGACAGGGGGAGAATGAGCAGTTCTTC
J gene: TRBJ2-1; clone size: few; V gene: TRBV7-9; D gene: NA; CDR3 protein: CASSPRANSYNEQFF; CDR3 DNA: TGTGCCAGCAGCCCCAGGGCCAACTCCTACAATGAGCAGTTCTTC
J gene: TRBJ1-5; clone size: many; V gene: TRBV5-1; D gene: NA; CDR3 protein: CASSLDLGSNQPQHF; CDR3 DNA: TGCGCCAGCAGCTTGGACCTTGGGAGCAATCAGCCCCAGCATTTT
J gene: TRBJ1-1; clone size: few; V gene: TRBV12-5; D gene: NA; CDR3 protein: CASGFPSDRGDTEAFF; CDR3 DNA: TGTGCTAGCGGTTTTCCCTCGGACAGAGGCGACACTGAAGCTTTCTTT
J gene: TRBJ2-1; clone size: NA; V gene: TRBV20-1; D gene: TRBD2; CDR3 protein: CSAMGLAGGYNEQFF; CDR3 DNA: TGCAGTGCAATGGGACTAGCGGGAGGCTACAATGAGCAGTTCTTC
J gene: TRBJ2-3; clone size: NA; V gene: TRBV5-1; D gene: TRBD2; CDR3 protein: CASSLEGSGTDTQYF; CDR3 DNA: TGCGCCAGCAGCTTGGAGGGTAGCGGGACAGATACGCAGTATTTT
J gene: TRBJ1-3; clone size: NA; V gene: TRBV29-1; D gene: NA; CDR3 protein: CSVRWRGAGNTIYF; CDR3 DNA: TGCAGCGTCCGGTGGAGGGGGGCTGGAAACACCATATATTTT
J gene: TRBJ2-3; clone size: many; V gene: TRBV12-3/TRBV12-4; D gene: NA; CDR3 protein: CASSLEGGASDTQYF; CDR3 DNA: TGTGCCAGCAGTTTAGAGGGGGGGGCCTCTGATACGCAGTATTTT
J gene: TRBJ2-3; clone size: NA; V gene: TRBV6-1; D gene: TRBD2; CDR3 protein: CASYGTSGFPDTQYF; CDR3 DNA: TGTGCCAGCTATGGGACTAGCGGGTTTCCAGATACGCAGTATTTT
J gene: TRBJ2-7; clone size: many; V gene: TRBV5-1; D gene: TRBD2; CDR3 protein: CASIGTSGTKQYF; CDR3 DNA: TGCGCCAGCATCGGGACTAGCGGCACCAAGCAGTACTTC
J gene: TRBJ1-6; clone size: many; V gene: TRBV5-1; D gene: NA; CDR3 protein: CASSLEGTWNSPLHF; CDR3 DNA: TGCGCCAGCAGCTTGGAGGGGACGTGGAATTCACCCCTCCACTTT
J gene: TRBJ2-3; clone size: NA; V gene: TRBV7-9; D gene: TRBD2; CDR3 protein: CASSPGTSGASDTQYF; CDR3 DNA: TGTGCCAGCAGCCCTGGGACTAGCGGGGCATCAGATACGCAGTATTTT
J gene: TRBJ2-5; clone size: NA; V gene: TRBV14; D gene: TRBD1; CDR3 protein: CASSLADRGREETQYF; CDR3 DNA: TGTGCCAGCAGCCTCGCGGACAGGGGCAGGGAAGAGACCCAGTACTTC
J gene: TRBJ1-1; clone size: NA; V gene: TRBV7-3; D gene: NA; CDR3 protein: CASSLGTELEAFF; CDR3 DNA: TGTGCCAGCAGCTTGGGGACCGAGCTTGAAGCTTTCTTT
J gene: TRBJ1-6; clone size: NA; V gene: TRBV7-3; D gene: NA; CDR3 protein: CASSWSGNNSPLHF; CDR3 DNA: TGTGCCAGCAGCTGGTCAGGAAACAATTCACCCCTCCACTTT
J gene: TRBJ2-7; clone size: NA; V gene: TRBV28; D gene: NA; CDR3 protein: CASSPITDPGDEQYF; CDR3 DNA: TGTGCCAGCAGTCCCATCACGGACCCCGGCGACGAGCAGTACTTC
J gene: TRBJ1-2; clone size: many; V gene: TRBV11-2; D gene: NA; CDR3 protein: CASSLTLGGTYGYTF; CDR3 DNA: TGTGCCAGCAGCTTAACCTTGGGAGGGACCTATGGCTACACCTTC
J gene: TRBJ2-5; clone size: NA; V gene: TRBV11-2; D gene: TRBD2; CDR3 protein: CASRTSGKETQYF; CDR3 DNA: TGTGCCAGCAGGACTAGCGGGAAGGAGACCCAGTACTTC
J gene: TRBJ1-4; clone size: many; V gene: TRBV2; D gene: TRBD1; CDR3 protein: CASSPEGAGAEKLFF; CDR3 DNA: TGTGCCAGCAGTCCGGAGGGGGCAGGAGCTGAAAAACTGTTTTTT
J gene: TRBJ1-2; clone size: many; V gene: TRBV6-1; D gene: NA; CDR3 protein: CASSLDTSYGYTF; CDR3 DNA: TGTGCCAGCAGTTTGGACACCAGCTATGGCTACACCTTC
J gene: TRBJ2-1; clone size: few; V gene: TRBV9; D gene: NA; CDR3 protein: CASSVGGGSYNEQFF; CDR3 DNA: TGTGCCAGCAGCGTAGGGGGCGGGTCCTACAATGAGCAGTTCTTC
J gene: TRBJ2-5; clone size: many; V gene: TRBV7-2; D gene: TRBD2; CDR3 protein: CASSFKKAGVSLRTQYF; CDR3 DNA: TGTGCCAGCAGCTTTAAAAAAGCGGGAGTATCCCTACGGACCCAGTACTTC
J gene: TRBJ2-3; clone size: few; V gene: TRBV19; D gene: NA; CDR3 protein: CASSPDGPRRGGTDTQYF; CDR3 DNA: TGTGCCAGTAGTCCTGACGGACCCCGCCGCGGTGGCACAGATACGCAGTATTTT
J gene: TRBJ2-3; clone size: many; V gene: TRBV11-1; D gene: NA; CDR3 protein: CASSSGIPTDTQYF; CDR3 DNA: TGTGCCAGCAGCTCGGGGATCCCCACAGATACGCAGTATTTT
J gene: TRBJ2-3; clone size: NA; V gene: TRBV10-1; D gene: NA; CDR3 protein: CASSESSATQYF; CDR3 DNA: TGCGCCAGCAGTGAGTCGAGCGCTACGCAGTATTTT
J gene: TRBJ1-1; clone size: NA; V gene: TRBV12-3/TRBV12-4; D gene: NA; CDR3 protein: CDDENTEAFF; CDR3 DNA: TGTGATGACGAGAACACTGAAGCTTTCTTT
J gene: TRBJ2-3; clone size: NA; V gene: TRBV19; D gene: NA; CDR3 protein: CASTSAEGTDTQYF; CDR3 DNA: TGTGCCAGTACCAGCGCAGAGGGAACAGATACGCAGTATTTT
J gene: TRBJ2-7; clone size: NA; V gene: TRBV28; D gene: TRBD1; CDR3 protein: CATLSDRNRYEQYF; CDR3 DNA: TGTGCCACCTTGTCGGACAGGAATCGCTACGAGCAGTACTTC
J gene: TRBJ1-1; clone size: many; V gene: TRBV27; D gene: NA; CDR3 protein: CASSIGDEFTEAFF; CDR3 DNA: TGTGCCAGCAGTATAGGAGATGAATTCACTGAAGCTTTCTTT
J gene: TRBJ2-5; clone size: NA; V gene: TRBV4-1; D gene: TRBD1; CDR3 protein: CASSQGTDRYQETQYF; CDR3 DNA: TGCGCCAGCAGCCAAGGGACGGACAGGTACCAAGAGACCCAGTACTTC
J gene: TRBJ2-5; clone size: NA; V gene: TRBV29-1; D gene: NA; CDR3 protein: CSVHDWARGETQYF; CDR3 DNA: TGCAGCGTCCATGATTGGGCCAGGGGAGAGACCCAGTACTTC